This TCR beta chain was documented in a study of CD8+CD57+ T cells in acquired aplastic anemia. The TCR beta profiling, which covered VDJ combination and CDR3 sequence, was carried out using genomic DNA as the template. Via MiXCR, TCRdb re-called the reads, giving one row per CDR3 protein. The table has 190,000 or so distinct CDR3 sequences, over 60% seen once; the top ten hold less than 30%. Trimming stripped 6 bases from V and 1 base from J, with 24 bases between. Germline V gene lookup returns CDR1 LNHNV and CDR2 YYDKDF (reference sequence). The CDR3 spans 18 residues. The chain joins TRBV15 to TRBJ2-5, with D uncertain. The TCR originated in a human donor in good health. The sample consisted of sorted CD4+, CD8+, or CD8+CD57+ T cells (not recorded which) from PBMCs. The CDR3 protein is CATSALPGGPSIQETQYF. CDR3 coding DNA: TGTGCCACCAGTGCGTTACCTGGCGGTCCTAGTATCCAAGAGACCCAGTACTTC.